Presented here are 9 T cell receptor beta chains from one specimen sequenced in a study of early T cells in non-severe SARS-CoV-2 infection. TCRdb reanalysed the 5' RACE reads using MiXCR and keeps one entry per CDR3 protein. Of 90,000 to 130,000 distinct CDR3 sequences listed, about 12% were seen once; the top ten hold around 3%. Sequencing was done on a sample of whole blood. These receptor sequences come from an adult who was a healthcare worker with PCR-confirmed SARS-CoV-2 infection or an uninfected control (not recorded which).

This chain uses TRBV12-3 or TRBV12-4 with TRBJ1-5; the match to TRBD1 covers 9 bases. This CDR3 contains 16 residues. V was clipped by 4 bases and J by 4 bases; unmatched bases: 8. The CDR3: CASSSTGGLGNQPQHF. CDR3 in DNA: TGTGCCAGCAGTTCGACAGGGGGGTTAGGAAATCAGCCCCAGCATTTT.

This clonotype was seen only a few times. The chain links TRBV12-3 or TRBV12-4 to TRBJ1-1; D is perhaps TRBD1 (5 bases). V was clipped by 6 bases and J by 5 bases, with 16 bases between them. The length of the CDR3 is 14 residues. The CDR3 region is CASRPRQLRTEAFF. The CDR3 nucleotides are TGTGCCAGCAGACCCCGACAGTTGAGGACTGAAGCTTTCTTT.

The genes are TRBV27 and TRBJ2-3; D possibly uses TRBD1 or TRBD2 (5 bases each). Trimming stripped 3 bases from V and 3 bases from J, with 10 bases between. In germline, CDR1 is MNHEY, CDR2 SMNVEV (reference sequence). The CDR3 loop spans 14 amino acids. CDR3: CASSFGAQTDTQYF. In nucleotides, the CDR3 is TGTGCCAGCAGTTTCGGGGCGCAAACAGATACGCAGTATTTT.

The sample holds a few counts of this clonotype. As DNA, the CDR3 is TGTGCCAGCAGCCAAGGGGGGACTTCGCCCCAGCATTTT. Residues: CASSQGGTSPQHF. The rearrangement links TRBV14 to TRBJ1-5; perhaps TRBD1 as D (5 bases). Per germline, CDR1 SGHDN and CDR2 FVKESK. With 1 base removed from V and 9 bases from J, the gap between germline ends came to 10 bases. The length of the CDR3 is 13 residues.

In its sample, this clonotype was seen a few times. This chain joins TRBV6-5 and TRBJ2-7; no firm D call. Germline loops: CDR1 MNHEY, CDR2 SVGAGI. The V and J ends lost 7 bases and 2 bases respectively, with 9 bases between them. There are 12 residues in the CDR3. Written as DNA, the CDR3 is TGTGCCAGCAAAGGGAATCCCTACGAGCAGTACTTC. The encoded protein is CASKGNPYEQYF.

Turning to this clonotype: A read error may account for a junction end that differs from germline. The chain carries TRBV28 and TRBJ1-3; 7 bases are a match to TRBD1. CDR3 length: 16 residues. CDR1 and CDR2 from the germline V gene are MDHEN and SYDVKM. Here the CDR3 reads CASSFSGTVSENTIYF. CDR3 in DNA: TGTGCCAGCAGTTTTTCGGGGACAGTATCTGAAAACACCATATATTTT.

The V call is TRBV2, the J call TRBJ2-1; D is unresolved. This CDR3 comprises 16 residues. V was cut by 2 bases and J by 7 bases, with 18 bases left in between. Germline loops: CDR1 SNHLY, CDR2 FYNNEI. The CDR3 is CASSEFGVYTRNEQFF. The DNA of the CDR3 is TGTGCCAGCAGTGAATTTGGAGTCTACACGCGGAATGAGCAGTTCTTC.

This clonotype came up a few times. The chain links TRBV18 to TRBJ1-1, with 7 bases lining up with TRBD1. V was clipped by 4 bases and J by 5 bases; unmatched bases: 4. This CDR3 has 13 residues. Germline assignment: CDR1 KGHSH and CDR2 LQKENI. The CDR3 protein is CASSLLQGTEAFF. The DNA for the CDR3 is TGTGCCAGCTCACTCTTACAGGGGACTGAAGCTTTCTTT.

This chain connects TRBV29-1 to TRBJ1-1; TRBD1 might be the D (5 bases). Trimming shortened V by 1 base and J by 1 base, and 7 bases separated the two germline ends. This CDR3 contains 13 residues. Germline CDR1 SQVTM, CDR2 ANQGSEA. The CDR3 loop is CSVEGRGNTEAFF. DNA for the CDR3: TGCAGCGTTGAAGGTAGGGGGAACACTGAAGCTTTCTTT. Full variable domain (outside the CDR3, taken from reference TRBV29-1 and TRBJ1-1): SAVISQKPSRDICQRGTSLTIQCQVDSQVTMMFWYRQQPGQSLTLIATANQGSEATYESGFVIDKFPISRPNLTFSTLTVSNMSPEDSSIYLCSVEGRGNTEAFFGQGTRLTVV.